This entry features one T cell receptor (beta chain) sequence. Germline V gives CDR1 SGHRS, CDR2 YFSETQ. This CDR3 spans 13 amino acids. The V end lost 4 bases, the J end lost 0 bases, and 8 bases lay between the germline ends. This entry belongs to a study of technical replicates of blood from a handful of donors. The method was immunoSEQ multiplex PCR; TCRdb's version includes in-frame clones alone and lacks a portion of them. The table records about 88,000 clones, 92% of them present only once. Sequencing was done on a sample of T cells isolated from PBMCs. This TCR came from a human donor in good health. V and J are TRBV5-1 and TRBJ2-7; D is unresolved. Here the CDR3 DNA reads TGCGCCAGCAGCCTCGACATCTCCTACGAGCAGTACTTC. Translating gives CASSLDISYEQYF.